The 15 T cell receptor beta chains given below trace back to one sample, sequenced in a study of shared clonotypes between healthy human individuals. TCRdb keeps only in-frame clones here, not all; method: immunoSEQ multiplex PCR. The profile shows approximately 1.5 million clones, nearly 99% of them singletons. The sequencing sample was made of naive CD4+ T cells sorted from blood. Documented subset: CD45RA+ positively selected. The receptors derive from a man aged 30 to 45 in good health.

This chain links TRBV7-8 with TRBJ1-4; 8 positions agree with TRBD1. Per germline, CDR1 SGHVS and CDR2 FQNEAQ. CDR3 length equals 16 residues. The ends lost 5 bases at V and 3 bases at J; junction bases unmatched: 8. The CDR3 loop reads CASSDKRDRPNEKLFF. Written as DNA, the CDR3 is TGTGCCAGCAGCGACAAACGGGACAGGCCTAATGAAAAACTGTTTTTT. Full variable domain (outside the CDR3, taken from reference TRBV7-8 and TRBJ1-4): GAGVSQSPRYKVAKRGQDVALRCDPISGHVSLFWYQQALGQGPEFLTYFQNEAQLDKSGLPSDRFFAERPEGSVSTLKIQRTQQEDSAVYLCASSDKRDRPNEKLFFGSGTQLSVL.

The gene calls are TRBV25-1 and TRBJ2-2, with D perhaps matching TRBD1 (5 bases). The V gene's germline CDR1 is MGHDK and CDR2 SYGVNS. The V end was cut by 7 bases, the J end by 1 base, with 10 bases between. This CDR3 is 14 amino acids long. The CDR3 spells CASKTDENTGELFF. Written as DNA, the CDR3 is TGTGCCAGCAAGACAGATGAGAACACCGGGGAGCTGTTTTTT.

The chain recombines TRBV6-1 with TRBJ2-7; 7 bases fit TRBD2. J gave up 2 bases and V 3 bases, and 7 bases lay outside the gene matches. Germline values: CDR1 MNHNS, CDR2 SASEGT. The CDR3 is made up of 15 amino acids. This CDR3 is CASSDLPGTTYEQYF. The CDR3 nucleotides read TGTGCCAGCAGTGACCTACCGGGGACTACCTACGAGCAGTACTTC.

Comments on this clone: The sample has other DNA sequences that encode this CDR3 too. This rearrangement joins TRBV28 to TRBJ1-2; D is ambiguous. The CDR3 length is 13 residues. CDR1 and CDR2 from the germline V gene are MDHEN and SYDVKM. V lost 2 bases and J lost 2, with 6 bases in between. CDR3: CASSLVQNYGYTF. The CDR3, as DNA: TGTGCCAGCAGTTTAGTACAGAACTATGGCTACACCTTC.

The V and J genes are TRBV28 and TRBJ2-3, with 10 bases that match TRBD1. Germline V CDR1 and CDR2: MDHEN, SYDVKM. This CDR3 is 17 amino acids long. V lost 5 bases to trimming and J lost 0 bases; unmatched junction nucleotides: 8. The CDR3 DNA is TGTGCCAGCAGTCCCTGGCGGGACAGGGGCAGCACAGATACGCAGTATTTT. It codes for CASSPWRDRGSTDTQYF.

The gene calls are TRBV27 and TRBJ2-3, with TRBD2 matching 10 bases. The ends lost 3 bases at V and 8 bases at J; junction bases unmatched: 8. Germline V gives CDR1 MNHEY, CDR2 SMNVEV (reference sequence). The CDR3 is 15 amino acids. The CDR3 sequence: CASSFLAGVQGTQYF. Here the CDR3 DNA reads TGTGCCAGCAGTTTTCTAGCGGGAGTTCAGGGTACGCAGTATTTT.

The chain employs TRBV7-3 and TRBJ2-2; D remains ambiguous. The germline CDR1 and CDR2 sequences are SGHTA and FQGTGA. The CDR3 has 12 amino acids. Between the trimmed V and J ends, which lost 1 base and 5 bases, there was a span of 2 bases. CDR3 region: CASSLITGELFF. CDR3 DNA sequence: TGTGCCAGCAGCTTAATAACCGGGGAGCTGTTTTTT.

V gene TRBV5-8 combines with J gene TRBJ2-7; 7 nucleotides match TRBD1. Germline trimming cut 0 bases from V and 3 bases from J; bases unmatched to any gene: 3. The CDR3 loop spans 14 amino acids. Germline V CDR1 and CDR2: SGHTS, YDEGEE. Written as DNA, the CDR3 is TGTGCCAGCAGCTTGGACAGGGGAAGCTACGAGCAGTACTTC. It specifies CASSLDRGSYEQYF.

The chain couples TRBV5-6 to TRBJ2-3, with D perhaps matching TRBD2 (5 bases). Per the germline V gene, CDR1 is SGHDT and CDR2 is YYEEEE. Trimming took 5 bases from V and 1 from J, leaving 14 bases between them. There are 15 residues in the CDR3. CDR3 nucleotides: TGTGCCAGCAGACCGACTACCTTGGGCACAGATACGCAGTATTTT. Amino acid sequence: CASRPTTLGTDTQYF. The variable domain in full, with the rest retrieved from reference TRBV5-6 and TRBJ2-3, is DAGVTQSPTHLIKTRGQQVTLRCSPKSGHDTVSWYQQALGQGPQFIFQYYEEEERQRGNFPDRFSGHQFPNYSSELNVNALLLGDSALYLCASRPTTLGTDTQYFGPGTRLTVL.

The chain is built from TRBV19 and TRBJ2-1, with D possibly being TRBD2 (7 bases). This CDR3 contains 16 residues. Germline CDR1 LNHDA, CDR2 SQIVND (reference sequence). Trimming took 7 bases from V and 2 from J, leaving 18 bases between them. The CDR3 reads CASMGGLAQPYNEQFF. Written as DNA, the CDR3 is TGTGCCAGTATGGGGGGGCTAGCTCAACCCTACAATGAGCAGTTCTTC.

V is TRBV5-6 and J is TRBJ1-5; no reliable D call. The CDR3 is 13 residues long. CDR1 is SGHDT and CDR2 is YYEEEE in the germline V gene. Trimming pared 6 bases from V and 7 bases from J, leaving 14 bases between. CDR3 residues: CASTFNFGQPQHF. The CDR3 region has the DNA TGTGCCAGCACCTTCAACTTTGGGCAGCCCCAGCATTTT.

V is TRBV6-4 and J is TRBJ2-3; D perhaps matches TRBD1 (5 bases). Germline CDR1 MRHNA, CDR2 SNTAGT. The CDR3 sequence is 14 residues long. V lost 5 bases and J 2 bases, leaving 11 bases between the germline ends. CDR3 residues: CASSSEGATDTQYF. The CDR3 nucleotides read TGTGCCAGCAGTTCGGAAGGGGCCACAGATACGCAGTATTTT.

The CDR3 DNA is TGTGCCATCAGTGACCGGGACAGGGCCGGCTCCTACGAGCAGTACTTC. Its protein product is CAISDRDRAGSYEQYF. The rearrangement links TRBV10-3 to TRBJ2-7; 9 bases line up with TRBD1. Looked up from germline, CDR1 is ENHRY and CDR2 is SYGVKD. V dropped 3 bases and J dropped 0; count of bases not matched to a gene: 6. The CDR3 sequence is 16 residues long.

The chain couples TRBV7-2 to TRBJ2-3, with TRBD2 identical over 8 bases. CDR3 length: 17 amino acids. CDR1 SGHTA and CDR2 FQGNSA come from the germline V gene. The trim removed 1 base at V and 0 bases at J, leaving 6 bases unmatched. CDR3 in amino acids: CASSLEALAVSTDTQYF. The CDR3 region has the DNA TGTGCCAGCAGCTTAGAAGCACTAGCGGTCAGCACAGATACGCAGTATTTT.

The chain uses TRBV2 and TRBJ2-7; TRBD1 might be the D (7 bases). The V end was cut by 8 bases, the J end by 4 bases, with 12 bases between. The CDR3 loop spans 12 amino acids. Germline assignment: CDR1 SNHLY and CDR2 FYNNEI. CDR3 in DNA: TGTGCCAGCCGGGGGACAGATTACGAGCAGTACTTC. The encoded protein is CASRGTDYEQYF.